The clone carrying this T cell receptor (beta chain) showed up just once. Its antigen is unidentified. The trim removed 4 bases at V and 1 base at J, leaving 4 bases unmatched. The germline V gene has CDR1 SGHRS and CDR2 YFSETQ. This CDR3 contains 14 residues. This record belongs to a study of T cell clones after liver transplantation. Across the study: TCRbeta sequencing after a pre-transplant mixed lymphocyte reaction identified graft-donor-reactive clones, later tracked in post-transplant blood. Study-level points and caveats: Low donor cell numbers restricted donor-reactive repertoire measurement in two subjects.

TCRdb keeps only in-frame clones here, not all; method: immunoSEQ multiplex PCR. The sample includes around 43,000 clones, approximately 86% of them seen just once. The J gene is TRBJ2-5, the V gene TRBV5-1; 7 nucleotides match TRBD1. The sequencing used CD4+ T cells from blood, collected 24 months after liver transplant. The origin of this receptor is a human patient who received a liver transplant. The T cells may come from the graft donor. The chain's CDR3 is CASSPSGGQETQYF. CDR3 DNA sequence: TGCGCCAGCAGCCCATCAGGGGGCCAAGAGACCCAGTACTTC.